One sample yielded the 29 T cell receptor beta chains listed below, sequenced in a study of blood T cell repertoires in COVID-19. TCRdb's table, derived via immunoSEQ multiplex PCR, lists solely in-frame clones and lacks some. The table includes more than 250,000 clones, approximately 90% detected once. What was sequenced was peripheral blood. These receptor sequences come from a woman between 45 and 60 years old with COVID-19, enrolled during active disease.

This chain connects TRBV5-6 to TRBJ1-1; 8 nucleotides line up with TRBD1. Trimming cost V 0 bases and J 0 bases; bases outside gene matches: 4. Per germline, CDR1 SGHDT and CDR2 YYEEEE. The CDR3 loop spans 16 amino acids. CDR3 in DNA: TGTGCCAGCAGCTTGGTAGACAGGGGTATGAACACTGAAGCTTTCTTT. This codes for CASSLVDRGMNTEAFF.

The V and J genes are TRBV3-1 (or the pseudogene TRBV3-2) and TRBJ1-6; 9 bases fit TRBD1. CDR3 length: 17 residues. The junction had 8 bases not matched to a gene; V was cut back by 1 base and J by 7 bases. Germline loops: CDR1 LGHDT, CDR2 YNNKEL (reference sequence). The CDR3 reads CASSQVFPGQGNSPLHF. The CDR3, as DNA: TGTGCCAGCAGCCAAGTCTTTCCGGGACAGGGCAATTCACCCCTCCACTTT.

This chain connects TRBV7-8 to TRBJ2-7, with D maybe TRBD2 (6 bases). CDR3 size: 17 residues. With 5 bases removed from V and 7 bases from J, the gap between germline ends came to 27 bases. Per germline, CDR1 SGHVS and CDR2 FQNEAQ. DNA of the CDR3: TGTGCCAGCAGCACCCGAGACCTTAGCGGTTTCCCCCAGGAGCAGTACTTC. Its translation: CASSTRDLSGFPQEQYF.

The chain combines TRBV6-1 with TRBJ1-1; a weak D match, TRBD1 (5 bases). The CDR3 extends over 15 amino acids. Trimming shortened V by 3 bases and J by 0 bases, and 11 bases separated the two germline ends. Germline-derived CDR1 and CDR2 are MNHNS and SASEGT. The CDR3 sequence: CASSDRQTMNTEAFF. In nucleotides, the CDR3 is TGTGCCAGCAGTGACCGACAGACAATGAACACTGAAGCTTTCTTT.

The chain has TRBV6-5 and TRBJ2-7, with 10 positions matching TRBD1. The CDR3 is 15 residues long. V trimming: 5 bases; J trimming: 5 bases; junction bases outside the gene matches: 9. Germline loops: CDR1 MNHEY, CDR2 SVGAGI. The CDR3 nucleotides are TGTGCCAGCAGTACTCCTGGGACAGGGGACCACGAGCAGTACTTC. Its translation: CASSTPGTGDHEQYF.

This chain links TRBV19 with TRBJ1-1; no reliable D call. V gave up 1 base and J gave up 0 bases, with 6 bases separating them. Per germline, CDR1 LNHDA and CDR2 SQIVND (reference sequence). CDR3 size: 14 residues. CDR3 coding DNA: TGTGCCAGTAGTATAGGCGTTGTGAACACTGAAGCTTTCTTT. Amino acids: CASSIGVVNTEAFF.

The chain carries TRBV6-1 and TRBJ2-3, with TRBD1 matching 10 bases. The CDR3 contains 16 residues. V dropped 2 bases and J dropped 4; count of bases not matched to a gene: 6. The germline gives CDR1 MNHNS, CDR2 SASEGT. The CDR3 loop is CASSERGQGFSDTQYF. As DNA, the CDR3 is TGTGCCAGCAGTGAAAGGGGACAGGGGTTCTCAGATACGCAGTATTTT.

The V call is TRBV5-5, the J call TRBJ2-7, with unresolved D. This CDR3 has 13 residues. CDR1 is SGHKS and CDR2 is YYEKEE in the germline V gene (reference sequence). The V end was cut by 0 bases, the J end by 3 bases, with 7 bases between. CDR3 sequence: CASSLAEDYEQYF. The DNA of the CDR3 is TGTGCCAGCAGCTTGGCCGAGGACTACGAGCAGTACTTC. Using reference TRBV5-5 and TRBJ2-7 for the parts outside the CDR3, the full variable domain is DAGVTQSPTHLIKTRGQQVTLRCSPISGHKSVSWYQQVLGQGPQFIFQYYEKEERGRGNFPDRFSARQFPNYSSELNVNALLLGDSALYLCASSLAEDYEQYFGPGTRLTVT.

The chain is built from TRBV7-9 and TRBJ2-2, with a possible D match to TRBD1 (5 bases). There are 14 residues in the CDR3. The ends were cut back, 7 bases at V and 3 bases at J, with 12 bases in the middle. Germline V gives CDR1 SEHNR, CDR2 FQNEAQ (reference sequence). DNA for the CDR3: TGTGCCAGCATCATGATGACAGACACCGGGGAGCTGTTTTTT. Its protein product is CASIMMTDTGELFF.

The rearrangement uses TRBV28 and TRBJ2-3, with TRBD2 matching 7 bases. The V segment lost 0 bases and the J segment 3 bases; nucleotides outside the gene matches: 6. Germline V gene sequence: CDR1 MDHEN, CDR2 SYDVKM. This CDR3 spans 16 amino acids. CDR3 sequence: CASSLWAGVSTDTQYF. The CDR3 nucleotides read TGTGCCAGCAGTTTATGGGCGGGAGTCAGTACAGATACGCAGTATTTT. The variable domain in full, completed from reference TRBV28 and TRBJ2-3, reads DVKVTQSSRYLVKRTGEKVFLECVQDMDHENMFWYRQDPGLGLRLIYFSYDVKMKEKGDIPEGYSVSREKKERFSLILESASTNQTSMYLCASSLWAGVSTDTQYFGPGTRLTVL.

The chain couples TRBV5-1 to TRBJ1-4, with D possibly being TRBD1 (5 bases). Germline loops: CDR1 SGHRS, CDR2 YFSETQ. The germline V and J ends were trimmed by 0 bases and 7 bases, with 22 bases remaining between them. This CDR3 is 18 amino acids long. CDR3 bases: TGCGCCAGCAGCTTGGAGGGAGGGGCTCAAGCGAGGGGTGAAAAACTGTTTTTT. Translating gives CASSLEGGAQARGEKLFF. The full variable domain, its missing parts supplied by reference TRBV5-1 and TRBJ1-4, is KAGVTQTPRYLIKTRGQQVTLSCSPISGHRSVSWYQQTPGQGLQFLFEYFSETQRNKGNFPGRFSGRQFSNSRSEMNVSTLELGDSALYLCASSLEGGAQARGEKLFFGSGTQLSVL.

The CDR3 is CASSIAGVYYNEQFF. The CDR3 nucleotides are TGTGCCAGTAGTATAGCGGGAGTGTACTACAATGAGCAGTTCTTC. V usage is TRBV19 and J usage is TRBJ2-1; D is perhaps TRBD2 (6 bases). This CDR3 spans 15 amino acids. Trimming shortened V by 1 base and J by 3 bases, and 10 bases separated the two germline ends. Looked up from germline, CDR1 is LNHDA and CDR2 is SQIVND (reference sequence).

The genes are TRBV24-1 and TRBJ2-1, with D maybe TRBD1 (6 bases). The CDR3 consists of 14 residues. V was clipped by 7 bases and J by 5 bases, with 14 bases between them. Germline lookup yields CDR1 KGHDR and CDR2 SFDVKD. CDR3 nucleotide sequence: TGTGCCACCAGCCAGACAGGACCTAACAATGAGCAGTTCTTC. This translates into CATSQTGPNNEQFF.

This rearrangement joins TRBV2 to TRBJ1-1; D is undetermined. Trimming pared 5 bases from V and 1 base from J, leaving 5 bases between. Germline V gene sequence: CDR1 SNHLY, CDR2 FYNNEI. CDR3 length: 12 amino acids. In DNA form, the CDR3 reads TGTGCCAGCAGTCGGGAGAACACTGAAGCTTTCTTT. It is translated as CASSRENTEAFF.

This clone has just one count. As DNA, the CDR3 is TGTGCCAGCAGTTACGGGACGGGACAGTTTACAGATACGCAGTATTTT. This translates into CASSYGTGQFTDTQYF. The chain combines TRBV6-2 or TRBV6-3 with TRBJ2-3; 7 positions match TRBD1. V gave up 2 bases and J gave up 3 bases; unmatched junction bases: 8. The germline V gene has CDR1 MNHEY and CDR2 SVGEGT. The CDR3 is 16 residues long.

The chain is built from TRBV6-6 and TRBJ1-1; 8 bases agree with TRBD1. The length of the CDR3 is 14 residues. CDR1 and CDR2 from the germline V gene are MNHNY and SVGAGI (reference sequence). V shed 6 bases and J 2 bases; nucleotides not matched to a gene: 5. CDR3 region: CASRLGQDNTEAFF. CDR3 DNA sequence: TGTGCCAGCAGATTGGGACAGGACAACACTGAAGCTTTCTTT.

The chain joins TRBV7-2 to TRBJ1-2; 8 bases match TRBD1. This CDR3 is built from 16 residues. Germline V gene data show CDR1 as SGHTA and CDR2 as FQGNSA. Unmatched junction bases numbered 7, after V lost 3 bases and J lost 1 base. CDR3 residues: CASSFLGQGHNYGYTF. The DNA for the CDR3 is TGTGCCAGCAGCTTTCTTGGACAGGGACATAACTATGGCTACACCTTC.

The rearrangement uses TRBV7-3 and TRBJ2-7; 7 bases fit TRBD1. This CDR3 has 13 amino acids. Trimming cost V 5 bases and J 3 bases; bases outside gene matches: 4. Germline V gene sequence: CDR1 SGHTA, CDR2 FQGTGA. The CDR3 here is CASSPRQGYEQYF. For the CDR3, the DNA is TGTGCCAGCAGCCCCAGACAGGGCTACGAGCAGTACTTC.

This clone was seen only once. The chain recombines TRBV12-5 with TRBJ2-5, with TRBD1 as a possible D gene (6 bases). This CDR3 has 14 residues. Trimming stripped 1 base from V and 5 bases from J, with 11 bases between. Germline CDR1 is LGHNT and CDR2 is FRNRAP. CDR3 bases: TGTGCTAGTGGTTTGGCAAGGGGGTTTGAGACCCAGTACTTC. It specifies CASGLARGFETQYF.

This sequence joins TRBV9 and TRBJ2-1; D not resolved. CDR3 length: 17 residues. Trimming shortened V by 4 bases and J by 7 bases, and 24 bases separated the two germline ends. The germline gives CDR1 SGDLS, CDR2 YYNGEE. Here the CDR3 reads CASSPDSQPGGRNEQFF. The CDR3 bases are TGTGCCAGCAGCCCGGATTCCCAACCAGGTGGAAGAAATGAGCAGTTCTTC.

The chain employs TRBV29-1 and TRBJ2-3; TRBD1 agrees at 7 bases. This CDR3 has 15 amino acids. V shed 2 bases, J shed 0 bases, and the junction held 5 bases outside the gene matches. Germline CDR1 and CDR2: SQVTM and ANQGSEA. As DNA, the CDR3 is TGCAGCGTTGAAACCGGGACAGAGAGCACAGATACGCAGTATTTT. Translating it yields CSVETGTESTDTQYF.

This clone was detected only a few times. The rearrangement uses TRBV10-3 and TRBJ1-2, with TRBD1 as a possible D gene (6 bases). Trimming cost V 5 bases and J 4 bases, with 14 bases left between them. This CDR3 contains 14 residues. Germline V gene data show CDR1 as ENHRY and CDR2 as SYGVKD. CDR3 residues: CAISPPSQGYGYTF. The DNA for the CDR3 is TGTGCCATCAGTCCACCCTCACAGGGCTATGGCTACACCTTC.

The rearrangement uses TRBV12-1 and TRBJ2-2; the table's D gene call, TRBD2, was not cross checked with the DNA. TRBV12-1 is assigned pseudogene status. CDR3 length equals 17 residues. The CDR3: CASSSGLAGVIAGELFF. The CDR3 region has the DNA TGTGCCAGCAGCTCCGGACTAGCGGGAGTTATAGCCGGGGAGCTGTTTTTT.

The V and J genes are TRBV5-5 and TRBJ2-7; D possibly corresponds to TRBD2 (6 bases). V was cut by 1 base and J by 6 bases, with 26 bases left in between. This CDR3 contains 18 residues. The V gene's germline CDR1 is SGHKS and CDR2 YYEKEE (reference sequence). The CDR3 sequence is CASSLLASVGEQGGEQYF. The CDR3 DNA reads as TGTGCCAGCAGCTTGCTCGCGAGCGTGGGAGAGCAGGGAGGCGAGCAGTACTTC.

The V gene is TRBV6-6, the J gene TRBJ1-2, with D unresolved. V lost 4 bases and J 7 bases, leaving 10 bases between the germline ends. Germline CDR1 MNHNY, CDR2 SVGAGI (reference sequence). CDR3 size: 12 residues. As DNA, the CDR3 is TGTGCCAGCAGTTTCGGGGTCGGTGGCTACACCTTC. Translated, it gives CASSFGVGGYTF.

CDR3: CASSPQGLNYGYTF. The CDR3 DNA reads as TGCGCCAGCAGCCCCCAGGGGCTAAACTATGGCTACACCTTC. V gene TRBV5-1 combines with J gene TRBJ1-2; perhaps TRBD1 as D (6 bases). The germline V gene encodes CDR1 SGHRS and CDR2 YFSETQ. The CDR3 loop spans 14 amino acids. The V end lost 4 bases, the J end lost 2 bases, and 12 bases lay between the germline ends.

This clone showed up just a few times. The V gene is TRBV9, the J gene TRBJ1-1, with 9 positions matching TRBD1. Per germline, CDR1 SGDLS and CDR2 YYNGEE. V shed 4 bases, J shed 5 bases, and the junction held 15 bases outside the gene matches. The CDR3 runs 17 residues. The CDR3 coding sequence is TGTGCCAGCAGCAGACTTACGGATGGGACAGGGAGAACTGAAGCTTTCTTT. This translates into CASSRLTDGTGRTEAFF. The whole variable domain, filled in from reference TRBV9 and TRBJ1-1, reads DSGVTQTPKHLITATGQRVTLRCSPRSGDLSVYWYQQSLDQGLQFLIQYYNGEERAKGNILERFSAQQFPDLHSELNLSSLELGDSALYFCASSRLTDGTGRTEAFFGQGTRLTVV.

The V call is TRBV7-3, the J call TRBJ1-1; 9 nucleotides line up with TRBD1. CDR3 length equals 18 residues. V was pared by 1 base and J by 3 bases, with 12 bases of the junction left unmatched. Germline CDR1 reads SGHTA; CDR2 reads FQGTGA. This CDR3 is CASSLRTGGAVRDTEAFF. In DNA form, the CDR3 reads TGTGCCAGCAGCTTAAGAACAGGGGGCGCAGTGAGGGACACTGAAGCTTTCTTT.

V and J are TRBV19 and TRBJ2-5; 9 nucleotides align to TRBD1. The V gene's germline CDR1 is LNHDA and CDR2 SQIVND (reference sequence). This CDR3 has 14 amino acids. The V gene end was trimmed by 7 bases and the J gene end by 4 bases; junction bases not matched to a gene: 7. Here the CDR3 reads CASKLQGAGETQYF. In nucleotides, the CDR3 is TGTGCCAGTAAGCTACAGGGGGCTGGAGAGACCCAGTACTTC.